Following are 12 T cell receptor beta chains from one sample sequenced in a study of sequential checkpoint blockade in melanoma. Using immunoSEQ multiplex PCR, the repertoire was profiled, and TCRdb retains in-frame clones only, with some absent. The profile shows some 18,000 clones, roughly 28% of them singletons. Sample treatment: randomized to nivolumab then ipilimumab (arm A) or the reverse (arm B). The sample here was tumor tissue (inferred from file names), taken from a patient given nivolumab and ipilimumab in sequence. These receptors came from a human donor with melanoma.

CDR3 sequence reads: CASSLGQYRSYEQYF. DNA for the CDR3: TGTGCCAGCAGCTTAGGACAGTATAGGTCCTACGAGCAGTACTTC. V and J are TRBV11-3 and TRBJ2-7, with a possible D match to TRBD1 (5 bases). The V gene lost 1 base and the J gene lost 1 base, with 11 bases spanning the gap. The CDR3 is 15 amino acids. Germline V gene lookup returns CDR1 SGHNT and CDR2 YENEEA.

This clone appeared a few times. The V call is TRBV5-1, the J call TRBJ1-5; 7 nucleotides align to TRBD1. Unmatched junction bases numbered 16, after V lost 0 bases and J lost 4 bases. Per the germline V gene, CDR1 is SGHRS and CDR2 is YFSETQ. This CDR3 region has 19 residues. Here the CDR3 reads CASSLGGYEPGQHNQPQHF. As DNA, the CDR3 is TGCGCCAGCAGCTTGGGGGGGTACGAACCGGGACAGCATAATCAGCCCCAGCATTTT.

This clone was recorded at least ten times. The chain combines TRBV11-3 with TRBJ1-2; D is unresolved. Germline loops: CDR1 SGHNT, CDR2 YENEEA. This CDR3 region has 14 residues. The ends were cut back, 4 bases at V and 5 bases at J, with 14 bases in the middle. The CDR3 reads CASSSARNPYGYTF. CDR3 sequence (DNA): TGTGCCAGCAGCTCTGCGCGGAACCCATATGGCTACACCTTC.

This clone has more than one count but fewer than ten. The rearrangement uses TRBV6-8 and TRBJ2-7; TRBD1 might be the D (6 bases). Germline values: CDR1 MNHGY, CDR2 SAAAGT. The length of the CDR3 is 14 residues. V gave up 2 bases and J gave up 3 bases, with 11 bases separating them. This CDR3 is CASSYGQPNYEQYF. CDR3 coding DNA: TGTGCCAGCAGTTACGGACAGCCAAACTACGAGCAGTACTTC.

This clone appeared a few times. One end of the junction fails to match germline, which may point to a read error. The V and J genes are TRBV11-3 and TRBJ2-1; D unclear. The V gene's germline CDR1 is SGHNT and CDR2 YENEEA. This CDR3 has 15 residues. The CDR3 nucleotides are TGTGCCAGCAGTTTAGTCAAGCAGCCCGGCAATGAGCAGTTCTTC. This sequence encodes CASSLVKQPGNEQFF.

This clone has only a few counts. The chain carries TRBV19 and TRBJ2-1; TRBD1 aligns across 12 bases. Germline V lookup: CDR1 LNHDA, CDR2 SQIVND (reference sequence). CDR3 length equals 15 residues. V dropped 6 bases and J dropped 8; count of bases not matched to a gene: 8. CDR3 amino acids: CASSLTGTGGYEQFF. As DNA, the CDR3 is TGTGCCAGTAGCCTAACGGGGACAGGGGGCTATGAGCAGTTCTTC.

The genes are TRBV19 and TRBJ2-2; 10 positions agree with TRBD2. The CDR3 consists of 14 residues. V was pared by 7 bases and J by 1 base, with 0 bases of the junction left unmatched. Germline values: CDR1 LNHDA, CDR2 SQIVND (reference sequence). CDR3 bases: TGTGCCAGTACTAGCGGGGGGAACACCGGGGAGCTGTTTTTT. It yields the protein CASTSGGNTGELFF.

The V gene is TRBV14, the J gene TRBJ1-6; 9 positions match TRBD1. CDR1 and CDR2 from the germline V gene are SGHDN and FVKESK. The CDR3 runs to 18 residues. V dropped 1 base and J dropped 4; count of bases not matched to a gene: 8. The CDR3 here is CASSQGRTGTGYNSPLHF. The CDR3 nucleotides are TGTGCCAGCAGCCAAGGAAGAACCGGGACAGGGTATAATTCACCCCTCCACTTT.

This clone has just a few counts. This chain links TRBV6-8 with TRBJ1-5; D gene uncertain. The CDR3 is 13 amino acids. With 2 bases removed from V and 5 bases from J, the gap between germline ends came to 7 bases. The germline V gene has CDR1 MNHGY and CDR2 SAAAGT. The CDR3, as DNA: TGTGCCAGCAGTTACCGGCGGGATCAGCCCCAGCATTTT. Protein: CASSYRRDQPQHF.

V usage is TRBV29-1 and J usage is TRBJ2-7; D is uncertain. Trimming removed 4 bases at V and 3 bases at J, with 16 bases between. The CDR3 extends over 14 amino acids. Germline V gene sequence: CDR1 SQVTM, CDR2 ANQGSEA. CDR3 in DNA: TGCAGCGTTGCGACGCCACAAGGCTACTACGAGCAGTACTTC. As protein: CSVATPQGYYEQYF.

This clone is a singleton in its sample. The V and J genes are TRBV18 and TRBJ1-3; D is ambiguous. Germline loops: CDR1 KGHSH, CDR2 LQKENI. This CDR3 is 13 amino acids long. V lost 0 bases and J lost 4, with 4 bases in between. The CDR3 protein is CASSPPGGNTIYF. The CDR3, as DNA: TGTGCCAGCTCACCACCTGGGGGAAACACCATATATTTT.

By share of the sample, this clone is large (0.1 to 1%). The V and J genes are TRBV15 and TRBJ1-2; D gene unclear. V gave up 0 bases and J gave up 7 bases, with 12 bases separating them. The CDR3 totals 14 residues. Germline V lookup: CDR1 LNHNV, CDR2 YYDKDF (reference sequence). In DNA form, the CDR3 reads TGTGCCACCAGCAGAGATTGGCAATATCCTGGCTACACCTTC. Its translation: CATSRDWQYPGYTF.